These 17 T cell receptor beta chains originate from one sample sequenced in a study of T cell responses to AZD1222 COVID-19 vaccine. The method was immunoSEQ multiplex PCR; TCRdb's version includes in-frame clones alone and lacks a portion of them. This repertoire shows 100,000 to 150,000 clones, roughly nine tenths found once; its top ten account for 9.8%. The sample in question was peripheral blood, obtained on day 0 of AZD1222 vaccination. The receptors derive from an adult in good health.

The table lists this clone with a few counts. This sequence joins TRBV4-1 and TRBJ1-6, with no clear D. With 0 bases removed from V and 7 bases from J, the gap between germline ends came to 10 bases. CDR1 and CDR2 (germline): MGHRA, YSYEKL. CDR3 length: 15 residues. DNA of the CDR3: TGCGCCAGCAGCCAAGAGGGGTTCGGGAATTCACCCCTCCACTTT. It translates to CASSQEGFGNSPLHF.

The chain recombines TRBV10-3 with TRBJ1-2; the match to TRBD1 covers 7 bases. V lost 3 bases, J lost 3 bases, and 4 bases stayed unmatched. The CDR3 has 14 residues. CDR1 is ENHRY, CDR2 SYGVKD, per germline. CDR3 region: CAISDRGADYGYTF. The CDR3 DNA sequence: TGTGCCATCAGTGACAGGGGGGCAGACTATGGCTACACCTTC.

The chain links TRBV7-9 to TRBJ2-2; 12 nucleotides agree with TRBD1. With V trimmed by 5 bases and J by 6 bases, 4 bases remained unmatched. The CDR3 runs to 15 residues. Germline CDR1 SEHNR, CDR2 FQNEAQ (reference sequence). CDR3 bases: TGTGCCAGCAGCCAGGGACAGGGGGCCGCCGGGGAGCTGTTTTTT. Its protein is CASSQGQGAAGELFF. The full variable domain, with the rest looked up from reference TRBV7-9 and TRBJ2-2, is DTGVSQNPRHKITKRGQNVTFRCDPISEHNRLYWYRQTLGQGPEFLTYFQNEAQLEKSRLLSDRFSAERPKGSFSTLEIQRTEQGDSAMYLCASSQGQGAAGELFFGEGSRLTVL.

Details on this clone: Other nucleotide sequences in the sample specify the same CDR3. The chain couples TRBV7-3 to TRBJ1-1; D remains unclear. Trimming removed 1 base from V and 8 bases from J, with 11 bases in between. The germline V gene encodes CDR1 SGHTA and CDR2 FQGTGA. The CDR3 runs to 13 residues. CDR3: CASSLSPLTEAFF. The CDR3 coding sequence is TGTGCCAGCAGCTTAAGCCCCTTAACGGAAGCTTTCTTT.

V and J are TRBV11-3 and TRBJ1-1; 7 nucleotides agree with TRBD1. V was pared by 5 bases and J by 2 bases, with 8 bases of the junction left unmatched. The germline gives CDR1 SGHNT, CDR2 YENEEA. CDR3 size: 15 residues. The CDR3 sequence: CASSPTRQGNTEAFF. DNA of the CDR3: TGTGCCAGCAGCCCGACCAGACAGGGAAACACTGAAGCTTTCTTT.

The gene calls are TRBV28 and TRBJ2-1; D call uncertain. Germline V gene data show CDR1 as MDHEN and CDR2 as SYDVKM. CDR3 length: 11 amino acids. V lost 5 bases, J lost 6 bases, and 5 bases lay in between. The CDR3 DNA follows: TGTGCCAGCAGTCCATCCAATGAGCAGTTCTTC. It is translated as CASSPSNEQFF.

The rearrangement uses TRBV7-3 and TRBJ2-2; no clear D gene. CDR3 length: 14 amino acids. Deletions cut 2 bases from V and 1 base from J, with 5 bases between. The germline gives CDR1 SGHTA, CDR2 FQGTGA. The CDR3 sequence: CASSLYGNTGELFF. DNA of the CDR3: TGTGCCAGCAGCTTATACGGGAACACCGGGGAGCTGTTTTTT.

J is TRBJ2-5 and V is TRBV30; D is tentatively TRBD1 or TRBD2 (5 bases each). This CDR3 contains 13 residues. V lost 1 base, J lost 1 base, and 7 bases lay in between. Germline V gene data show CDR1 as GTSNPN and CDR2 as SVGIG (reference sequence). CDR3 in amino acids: CAWSGGVQETQYF. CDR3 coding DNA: TGTGCCTGGAGTGGAGGGGTCCAAGAGACCCAGTACTTC. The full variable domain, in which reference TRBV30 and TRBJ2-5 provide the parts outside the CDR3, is SQTIHQWPATLVQPVGSPLSLECTVEGTSNPNLYWYRQAAGRGLQLLFYSVGIGQISSEVPQNLSASRPQDRQFILSSKKLLLSDSGFYLCAWSGGVQETQYFGPGTRLLVL.

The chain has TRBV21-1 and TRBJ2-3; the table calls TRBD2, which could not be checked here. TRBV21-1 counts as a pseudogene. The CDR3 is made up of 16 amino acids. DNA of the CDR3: TGTGCCAGCAACATAGGTAGGGGGGGGAGAACAGATACGCAGTATTTT. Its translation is CASNIGRGGRTDTQYF.

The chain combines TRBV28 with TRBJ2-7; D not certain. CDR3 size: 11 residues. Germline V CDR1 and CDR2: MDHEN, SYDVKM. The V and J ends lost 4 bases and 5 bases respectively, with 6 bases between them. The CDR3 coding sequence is TGTGCCAGCAGTTCAATCCACGAGCAGTACTTC. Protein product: CASSSIHEQYF.

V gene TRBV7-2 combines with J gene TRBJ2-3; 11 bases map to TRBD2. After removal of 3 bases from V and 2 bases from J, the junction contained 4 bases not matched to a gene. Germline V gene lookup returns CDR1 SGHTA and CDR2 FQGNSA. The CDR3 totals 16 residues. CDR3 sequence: CASSLGLAEFTDTQYF. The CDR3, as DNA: TGTGCCAGCAGCTTGGGACTAGCGGAATTCACAGATACGCAGTATTTT.

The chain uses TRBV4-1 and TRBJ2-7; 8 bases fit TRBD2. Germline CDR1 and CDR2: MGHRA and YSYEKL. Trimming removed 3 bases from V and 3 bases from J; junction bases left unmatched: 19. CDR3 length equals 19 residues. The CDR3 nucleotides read TGCGCCAGCAGCCACCGACCGAGAGGAGGAGCGGGAGCTGGCTACGAGCAGTACTTC. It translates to CASSHRPRGGAGAGYEQYF.

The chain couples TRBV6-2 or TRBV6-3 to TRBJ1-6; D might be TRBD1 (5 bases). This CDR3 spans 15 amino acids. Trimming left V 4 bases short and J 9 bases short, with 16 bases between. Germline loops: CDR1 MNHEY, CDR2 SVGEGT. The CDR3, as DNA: TGTGCCAGCAGTTCGGGTTGGCAGGGCAGTTCACCCCTCCACTTT. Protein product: CASSSGWQGSSPLHF.

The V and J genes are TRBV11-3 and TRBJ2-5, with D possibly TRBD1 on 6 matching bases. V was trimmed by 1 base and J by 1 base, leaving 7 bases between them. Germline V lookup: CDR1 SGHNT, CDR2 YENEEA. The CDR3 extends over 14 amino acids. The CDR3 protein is CASSLGGGQETQYF. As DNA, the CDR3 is TGTGCCAGCAGCTTAGGAGGGGGCCAAGAGACCCAGTACTTC.

The CDR3 loop is CAISRDYNEQFF. DNA of the CDR3: TGTGCCATCTCGCGGGACTACAATGAGCAGTTCTTC. The genes are TRBV10-3 and TRBJ2-1; perhaps TRBD2 as D (6 bases). Trimming removed 8 bases from V and 3 bases from J, with 8 bases in between. From germline, CDR1 is ENHRY and CDR2 SYGVKD. The CDR3 runs to 12 residues.

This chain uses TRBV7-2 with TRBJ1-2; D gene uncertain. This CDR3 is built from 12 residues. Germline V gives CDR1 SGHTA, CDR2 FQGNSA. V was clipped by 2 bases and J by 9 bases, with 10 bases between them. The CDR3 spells CASSLNGGSYTF. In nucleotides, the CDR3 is TGTGCCAGCAGCTTAAATGGTGGGAGCTACACCTTC.

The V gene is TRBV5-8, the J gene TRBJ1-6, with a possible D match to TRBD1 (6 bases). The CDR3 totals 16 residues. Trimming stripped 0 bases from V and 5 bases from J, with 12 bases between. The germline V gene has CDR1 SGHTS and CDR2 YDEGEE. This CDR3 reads CASSLGQGRNNSPLHF. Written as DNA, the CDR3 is TGTGCCAGCAGCTTGGGCCAGGGGCGAAATAATTCACCCCTCCACTTT.